Below, one T cell receptor beta chain is given with its context. Its antigen is unidentified. The data stem from a study of long-term antiretroviral therapy in people with HIV. Study context: Some samples came about a decade before the 2015 immediate-ART recommendation, and these were the earliest. Findings and limits, study-wide: Pre-ART clonal expansion yielded clones that dominated the repertoire at all time points.

This CDR3 is 13 amino acids long. Trimming left V 0 bases short and J 7 bases short, with 8 bases between. CDR1 and CDR2 (germline): SGHRS, YFSETQ. Version v3.0 of the immunoSEQ assay was performed at survey level. TCRdb keeps only in-frame clones here, not all; method: immunoSEQ multiplex PCR. The sample holds about 25,000 clones, 70% to 90% seen once. Ahead of DNA extraction, samples held about 0.95-10 million cryopreserved PBMC each. The V and J genes are TRBV5-1 and TRBJ1-5; no firm D call. The sample consisted of unsorted PBMCs, taken about 4.3 years after starting antiretroviral therapy. This clonotype was sampled from a man aged 25 to 45 with HIV. The DNA of the CDR3 is TGCGCCAGCAGCTTGGGATCGGGCCAGCCCCAGCATTTT. As protein: CASSLGSGQPQHF. Drawing the rest from reference TRBV5-1 and TRBJ1-5, the complete variable domain is KAGVTQTPRYLIKTRGQQVTLSCSPISGHRSVSWYQQTPGQGLQFLFEYFSETQRNKGNFPGRFSGRQFSNSRSEMNVSTLELGDSALYLCASSLGSGQPQHFGDGTRLSIL.